Each of the 3 T cell receptor beta chains below was sequenced from the same sample in a study of T cells in Graves' hyperthyroidism and ophthalmopathy. Template material for amplifying TCR beta CDR3 regions consisted of RNA transcripts. The HTBI primer set drove a first-round RT-PCR of the TCR CDR3. TCRdb passed the multiplex PCR reads through MiXCR, listing each CDR3 protein once. The data show hundreds of thousands of distinct CDR3 sequences, about 20% seen once. The sample consisted of blood. The receptors stem from a man younger than 40 with Graves' ophthalmopathy.

This clonotype was recorded a few times. The chain links TRBV20-1 to TRBJ2-7; D ambiguous. CDR1 is DFQATT and CDR2 is SNEGSKA in the germline V gene (reference sequence). V was pared by 3 bases and J by 6 bases, with 9 bases between. CDR3 length equals 11 residues. In nucleotides, the CDR3 is TGCAGTGCTAGTGGGCCCGGCGAGCAGTACTTC. It specifies CSASGPGEQYF.

The gene calls are TRBV6-2 or TRBV6-3 and TRBJ1-5, with 7 bases aligning to TRBD1. The CDR3 consists of 12 residues. Germline V lookup: CDR1 MNHEY, CDR2 SVGEGT. V lost 6 bases to trimming and J lost 8 bases; unmatched junction nucleotides: 4. The CDR3 sequence: CASRQGPEPQHF. As DNA, the CDR3 is TGTGCCAGCAGACAGGGGCCCGAGCCCCAGCATTTT.

This clonotype was seen many times. This chain joins TRBV20-1 and TRBJ2-7; D is ambiguous. Germline V gene sequence: CDR1 DFQATT, CDR2 SNEGSKA (reference sequence). The CDR3 runs 14 residues. Trimming left V 0 bases short and J 2 bases short, with 11 bases between. CDR3 nucleotides: TGCAGTGCTAGAGAGGTGACGGTCACCTACGAGCAGTACTTC. Translated, it gives CSAREVTVTYEQYF.